This T cell receptor (beta chain) appears in the sequencing data of a study of shared clonotypes between healthy human individuals. The overall study: Per donor, three plates held CD4 naive cells, three held CD4 memory, two held CD8 naive and one held CD8 memory.

The DNA input per sorted-subset replicate PCR was roughly 0.2 ug, corresponding to some 30,000 T cell genomes. The table came from immunoSEQ multiplex PCR; TCRdb's copy has only in-frame clones and leaves some out. The sample holds approximately 940,000 clones, around three quarters seen once. This clone was observed a handful of times. There are 13 residues in the CDR3. V dropped 8 bases and J dropped 4 bases, with 12 bases sitting between them. Germline V CDR1 and CDR2: SNHLY, FYNNEI. This clonotype was sampled from a man between 18 and 29 years old in good health. The sequencing sample was made of memory CD4+ T cells sorted from blood. Subset given: CD45RA-negative fraction. The V gene is TRBV2, the J gene TRBJ1-3; weak D call: TRBD1 (5 bases). CDR3 loop: CASWEGPGNTIYF. The CDR3 nucleotides are TGTGCCAGCTGGGAGGGGCCGGGAAACACCATATATTTT.